Listed below are T cell receptor beta chains from one sample, sequenced in a study of cytomegalovirus exposure and HLA in healthy donors. Method: immunoSEQ multiplex PCR; TCRdb's copy keeps in-frame clones and lacks some. The repertoire holds about 43,000 clones, with under 65% as singletons. Input material: PBMCs. Receptors were obtained from a human donor in good health. Both conserved end residues are part of each CDR3. The D gene is left open where the match is weak. Clone size is shown for a subset of rows, as once, few, many or a class of expanded clone.

j_gene: TRBJ1-5
abundance: NA
d_gene: NA
v_gene: TRBV2
CDR3aa: CASSVLNQPQHF
CDR3nt: TGTGCCAGCAGCGTATTAAATCAGCCCCAGCATTTT

j_gene: TRBJ2-4
abundance: few
d_gene: TRBD1
v_gene: TRBV7-9
CDR3aa: CASSPGWDRPMGIQYF
CDR3nt: TGTGCCAGCAGCCCTGGTTGGGACAGGCCGATGGGCATTCAGTACTTC

j_gene: TRBJ2-3
abundance: NA
d_gene: TRBD1
v_gene: TRBV6-5
CDR3aa: CASRTGGGTDTQYF
CDR3nt: TGTGCCAGCAGGACAGGGGGGGGGACAGATACGCAGTATTTT

j_gene: TRBJ2-3
abundance: NA
d_gene: NA
v_gene: TRBV15
CDR3aa: CATSRDPQGAQYF
CDR3nt: TGTGCCACCAGCAGAGATCCACAGGGAGCGCAGTATTTT

j_gene: TRBJ2-4
abundance: NA
d_gene: TRBD1
v_gene: TRBV7-7
CDR3aa: CASSYGDRGLLAKNIQYF
CDR3nt: TGTGCTAGCAGCTATGGAGACAGGGGGCTGTTAGCCAAAAACATTCAGTACTTC

j_gene: TRBJ1-3
abundance: NA
d_gene: TRBD1
v_gene: TRBV4-3
CDR3aa: CASSQEGLISGTASGNTIYF
CDR3nt: TGCGCCAGCAGCCAAGAAGGGTTAATTTCGGGGACAGCCTCTGGAAACACCATATATTTT

j_gene: TRBJ1-1
abundance: NA
d_gene: NA
v_gene: TRBV30
CDR3aa: CAWNPPGLNTEAFF
CDR3nt: TGTGCCTGGAATCCCCCAGGGTTGAACACTGAAGCTTTCTTT

j_gene: TRBJ1-1
abundance: NA
d_gene: NA
v_gene: TRBV5-1
CDR3aa: CASSFSGSNTEAFF
CDR3nt: TGCGCCAGCAGCTTCTCAGGGTCGAACACTGAAGCTTTCTTT

j_gene: TRBJ2-5
abundance: NA
d_gene: TRBD2
v_gene: TRBV10-2
CDR3aa: CASSAGTRGGIRYF
CDR3nt: TGCGCCAGCAGTGCCGGGACTAGGGGGGGAATAAGGTACTTC

j_gene: TRBJ1-4
abundance: NA
d_gene: TRBD1
v_gene: TRBV4-2
CDR3aa: CASSPTGGNEKLFF
CDR3nt: TGTGCCAGCAGCCCGACAGGGGGCAATGAAAAACTGTTTTTT

j_gene: TRBJ2-2
abundance: NA
d_gene: TRBD1
v_gene: TRBV5-1
CDR3aa: CASSLGTGGTGELFF
CDR3nt: TGCGCCAGCAGCTTGGGGACAGGGGGCACCGGGGAGCTGTTTTTT

j_gene: TRBJ1-1
abundance: NA
d_gene: TRBD1
v_gene: TRBV20-1
CDR3aa: CRTGGNTEAFF
CDR3nt: TGCAGGACAGGGGGAAACACTGAAGCTTTCTTT

j_gene: TRBJ2-7
abundance: NA
d_gene: TRBD2
v_gene: TRBV18
CDR3aa: CASSPVAGGTYEQYF
CDR3nt: TGTGCCAGCTCACCAGTTGCGGGGGGCACCTACGAGCAGTACTTC

j_gene: TRBJ1-5
abundance: NA
d_gene: NA
v_gene: TRBV27
CDR3aa: CASSLIGEQPQHF
CDR3nt: TGTGCCAGCAGTTTAATTGGGGAGCAGCCCCAGCATTTT

j_gene: TRBJ1-3
abundance: NA
d_gene: NA
v_gene: TRBV10-2
CDR3aa: CASRDSASGNTIYF
CDR3nt: TGCGCCAGCAGGGACAGTGCCTCTGGAAACACCATATATTTT

j_gene: TRBJ1-3
abundance: NA
d_gene: NA
v_gene: TRBV11-2
CDR3aa: CASSLARYSGNTIYF
CDR3nt: TGTGCCAGCAGCTTAGCTCGGTACTCTGGAAACACCATATATTTT

j_gene: TRBJ1-1
abundance: few
d_gene: NA
v_gene: TRBV5-4
CDR3aa: CASSPPQGTEAFF
CDR3nt: TGTGCCAGCAGCCCACCCCAGGGTACTGAAGCTTTCTTT

j_gene: TRBJ2-1
abundance: NA
d_gene: TRBD2
v_gene: TRBV6-6
CDR3aa: CASRRTSRLDNEQFF
CDR3nt: TGTGCCAGCAGACGGACTAGCAGATTGGACAATGAGCAGTTCTTC

j_gene: TRBJ2-7
abundance: NA
d_gene: TRBD1
v_gene: TRBV12-5
CDR3aa: CASVGTGFLGEQYF
CDR3nt: TGTGCTAGCGTCGGGACAGGTTTTTTGGGCGAGCAGTACTTC

j_gene: TRBJ2-1
abundance: NA
d_gene: NA
v_gene: TRBV11-2
CDR3aa: CASSYTRGGGDEQFF
CDR3nt: TGTGCCAGCAGCTACACACGAGGGGGAGGGGATGAGCAGTTCTTC

j_gene: TRBJ2-5
abundance: NA
d_gene: TRBD1
v_gene: TRBV6-1
CDR3aa: CASSKDRGLETQYF
CDR3nt: TGTGCCAGCAGCAAGGACAGGGGGCTAGAGACCCAGTACTTC

j_gene: TRBJ1-1
abundance: NA
d_gene: NA
v_gene: TRBV6-1
CDR3aa: CASRLEGETEAFF
CDR3nt: TGTGCCAGCCGATTGGAAGGAGAGACTGAAGCTTTCTTT

j_gene: TRBJ1-4
abundance: few
d_gene: TRBD1
v_gene: TRBV5-1
CDR3aa: CASSFQGAGEKLFF
CDR3nt: TGCGCCAGCAGCTTCCAGGGGGCGGGGGAAAAACTGTTTTTT

j_gene: TRBJ2-1
abundance: NA
d_gene: TRBD1
v_gene: TRBV13
CDR3aa: CATSHDRENEQFF
CDR3nt: TGTGCCACATCCCATGACAGGGAAAATGAGCAGTTCTTC

j_gene: TRBJ2-1
abundance: NA
d_gene: TRBD2
v_gene: TRBV10-1
CDR3aa: CASRPSSGGAHEQFF
CDR3nt: TGCGCCAGCAGGCCTTCGAGCGGGGGGGCCCATGAGCAGTTCTTC

j_gene: TRBJ2-1
abundance: NA
d_gene: NA
v_gene: TRBV6-5
CDR3aa: CASSYRGREWDEQFF
CDR3nt: TGTGCCAGCAGTTACCGGGGACGGGAGTGGGATGAGCAGTTCTTC

j_gene: TRBJ2-3
abundance: NA
d_gene: TRBD1
v_gene: TRBV29-1
CDR3aa: CSVNRQGSPDTQYF
CDR3nt: TGCAGCGTGAACCGACAGGGTTCCCCAGATACGCAGTATTTT

j_gene: TRBJ2-7
abundance: NA
d_gene: NA
v_gene: TRBV10-3
CDR3aa: CAISEQNSYEQYF
CDR3nt: TGTGCCATCAGTGAACAGAACTCCTACGAGCAGTACTTC

j_gene: TRBJ2-3
abundance: NA
d_gene: TRBD2
v_gene: TRBV5-1
CDR3aa: CASSLLTSGGPNPDTQYF
CDR3nt: TGCGCCAGCAGCTTGCTTACTAGCGGGGGGCCGAACCCAGATACGCAGTATTTT

j_gene: TRBJ1-5
abundance: NA
d_gene: NA
v_gene: TRBV6-5
CDR3aa: CASRTGQLSNQPQHF
CDR3nt: TGTGCCAGCAGGACGGGACAACTTAGCAATCAGCCCCAGCATTTT

j_gene: TRBJ2-7
abundance: NA
d_gene: NA
v_gene: TRBV7-2
CDR3aa: CASSRNHNYEQYF
CDR3nt: TGTGCCAGCAGCCGCAATCACAACTATGAGCAGTACTTC

j_gene: TRBJ2-7
abundance: NA
d_gene: TRBD1
v_gene: TRBV28
CDR3aa: CASSLIRGFVGSYEQYF
CDR3nt: TGTGCCAGCAGTTTGATCAGGGGGTTTGTTGGCTCCTACGAGCAGTACTTC

j_gene: TRBJ2-7
abundance: NA
d_gene: TRBD2
v_gene: TRBV7-2
CDR3aa: CASHLAGGTYEQYF
CDR3nt: TGTGCCAGCCATCTAGCGGGGGGAACCTACGAGCAGTACTTC

j_gene: TRBJ1-2
abundance: NA
d_gene: NA
v_gene: TRBV19
CDR3aa: CASSAQGIRGYTF
CDR3nt: TGTGCCAGTAGTGCGCAGGGGATTCGTGGCTACACCTTC

j_gene: TRBJ1-2
abundance: NA
d_gene: TRBD1
v_gene: TRBV18
CDR3aa: CASSPVGQGDGYTF
CDR3nt: TGTGCCAGCTCACCAGTAGGACAGGGGGATGGCTACACCTTC

j_gene: TRBJ2-3
abundance: NA
d_gene: NA
v_gene: TRBV5-1
CDR3aa: CASSLRSSTDTQYF
CDR3nt: TGCGCCAGCAGCTTGCGGTCTAGCACAGATACGCAGTATTTT

j_gene: TRBJ2-7
abundance: NA
d_gene: TRBD1
v_gene: TRBV9
CDR3aa: CASSVGGQGKEQYF
CDR3nt: TGTGCCAGCAGCGTAGGGGGACAGGGGAAGGAGCAGTACTTC

j_gene: TRBJ2-7
abundance: few
d_gene: TRBD1
v_gene: TRBV6-5
CDR3aa: CASTHHRGSEQYF
CDR3nt: TGTGCCAGCACCCACCACAGGGGGAGCGAGCAGTACTTC

j_gene: TRBJ1-2
abundance: NA
d_gene: NA
v_gene: TRBV30
CDR3aa: CAWSRRWGRNYGYTF
CDR3nt: TGTGCCTGGAGCCGACGTTGGGGGCGGAACTATGGCTACACCTTC

j_gene: TRBJ2-7
abundance: few
d_gene: TRBD1
v_gene: TRBV5-1
CDR3aa: CASSEGQAPVDEQYF
CDR3nt: TGCGCCAGCAGCGAGGGACAGGCACCTGTAGACGAGCAGTACTTC

j_gene: TRBJ1-2
abundance: NA
d_gene: NA
v_gene: TRBV4-1
CDR3aa: CASSQAGTYYGYTF
CDR3nt: TGCGCCAGCAGCCAAGCCGGGACATACTATGGCTACACCTTC

j_gene: TRBJ1-1
abundance: NA
d_gene: TRBD1
v_gene: TRBV5-1
CDR3aa: CASSLAPTGVDTEAFF
CDR3nt: TGCGCCAGCAGCTTGGCCCCGACAGGGGTTGATACTGAAGCTTTCTTT

j_gene: TRBJ1-3
abundance: NA
d_gene: TRBD1
v_gene: TRBV9
CDR3aa: CASSAHGGGTVFSGNTIYF
CDR3nt: TGTGCCAGCAGCGCCCACGGGGGGGGGACAGTCTTCTCTGGAAACACCATATATTTT

j_gene: TRBJ1-2
abundance: few
d_gene: TRBD1
v_gene: TRBV7-9
CDR3aa: CASSLVGTGNGYTF
CDR3nt: TGTGCCAGCAGCTTGGTTGGGACAGGGAACGGCTACACCTTC

j_gene: TRBJ2-2
abundance: NA
d_gene: NA
v_gene: TRBV2
CDR3aa: CASRMPGTGFSGELFF
CDR3nt: TGTGCCAGCAGAATGCCCGGCACAGGGTTTTCCGGGGAGCTGTTTTTT

j_gene: TRBJ1-5
abundance: NA
d_gene: NA
v_gene: TRBV2
CDR3aa: CASSDPVQPQHF
CDR3nt: TGTGCCAGCAGTGACCCGGTCCAGCCCCAGCATTTT

j_gene: TRBJ1-2
abundance: NA
d_gene: NA
v_gene: TRBV27
CDR3aa: CASSTIFQRNGYTF
CDR3nt: TGTGCCAGCAGCACTATATTCCAACGGAATGGCTACACCTTC

j_gene: TRBJ2-3
abundance: few
d_gene: NA
v_gene: TRBV27
CDR3aa: CASKSLGTDTQYF
CDR3nt: TGTGCCAGCAAGTCCCTAGGCACAGATACGCAGTATTTT

j_gene: TRBJ2-5
abundance: NA
d_gene: NA
v_gene: TRBV5-1
CDR3aa: CASSAAETQYF
CDR3nt: TGCGCCAGCAGCGCAGCGGAGACCCAGTACTTC

j_gene: TRBJ1-3
abundance: NA
d_gene: TRBD1
v_gene: TRBV7-7
CDR3aa: CASSLTGNGNTIYF
CDR3nt: TGTGCCAGCAGCCTGACAGGGAACGGAAACACCATATATTTT

j_gene: TRBJ1-2
abundance: NA
d_gene: NA
v_gene: TRBV6-1
CDR3aa: CASSESPNSLYGYTF
CDR3nt: TGTGCCAGCAGTGAATCCCCGAACTCCCTCTATGGCTACACCTTC

j_gene: TRBJ1-2
abundance: NA
d_gene: NA
v_gene: TRBV15
CDR3aa: CATSRDGTPRFGYTF
CDR3nt: TGTGCCACCAGCAGAGATGGGACACCGAGATTTGGCTACACCTTC

j_gene: TRBJ1-2
abundance: NA
d_gene: NA
v_gene: TRBV7-8
CDR3aa: CASSLEGGLTGYTF
CDR3nt: TGTGCCAGCAGCTTAGAGGGGGGGCTTACTGGCTACACCTTC

j_gene: TRBJ2-1
abundance: NA
d_gene: TRBD1
v_gene: TRBV18
CDR3aa: CASSQGQVDEQFF
CDR3nt: TGTGCCAGCTCACAGGGACAGGTCGATGAGCAGTTCTTC